These 6 T cell receptor beta chains originate from one sample sequenced in a study of T-cell memory formation after mild COVID-19. TCRdb re-called the 5' RACE reads through MiXCR, storing one row per CDR3 protein. The repertoire has about 350,000 distinct CDR3 sequences, 20% to 25% of them found once; the top ten carry under 25%. Material for sequencing was PBMCs or a T cell subset sorted from them (not recorded which). The receptor source for this set is a man aged 18 to 35 who had mild COVID-19 (a few samples of this study predate the infection). Cell type and time point are not known.

V is TRBV4-2 and J is TRBJ2-5; no firm D call. V lost 5 bases and J 0 bases, leaving 10 bases between the germline ends. CDR1 LGHNA and CDR2 YNFKEQ come from the germline V gene. The CDR3 loop spans 14 amino acids. The CDR3, as DNA: TGTGCCAGCAGCGGGATTTTGTACCAAGAGACCCAGTACTTC. It specifies CASSGILYQETQYF.

This clonotype was seen repeatedly, ten times or more. The chain uses TRBV25-1 and TRBJ2-2; D not resolved. The CDR3 covers 13 residues. The V and J ends lost 0 bases and 6 bases respectively, with 5 bases between them. Looked up from germline, CDR1 is MGHDK and CDR2 is SYGVNS. CDR3 bases: TGTGCCAGCAGTGAATATCTGGCCGGGGAGCTGTTTTTT. Protein sequence: CASSEYLAGELFF.

The chain carries TRBV20-1 and TRBJ2-1; D ambiguous. V gave up 6 bases and J gave up 3 bases, with 18 bases separating them. Germline V gene data show CDR1 as DFQATT and CDR2 as SNEGSKA (reference sequence). This CDR3 region has 15 residues. The CDR3 DNA follows: TGCAGTGCCCCGCCCTATGGCTCGGTCTACAATGAGCAGTTCTTC. Translating it yields CSAPPYGSVYNEQFF.

The chain is built from TRBV28 and TRBJ2-3; 7 bases are a match to TRBD1. The germline V gene encodes CDR1 MDHEN and CDR2 SYDVKM. The CDR3 is 17 residues long. V trimming: 6 bases; J trimming: 0 bases; junction bases outside the gene matches: 12. The CDR3 is CASSQLQDRPSTDTQYF. CDR3 in DNA: TGTGCCAGCAGCCAACTCCAGGACAGGCCGAGCACAGATACGCAGTATTTT.

The chain couples TRBV6-4 to TRBJ2-5; 10 nucleotides line up with TRBD2. The V gene end was trimmed by 3 bases and the J gene end by 2 bases; junction bases not matched to a gene: 3. The CDR3 loop spans 15 amino acids. Germline lookup yields CDR1 MRHNA and CDR2 SNTAGT. CDR3 region: CASSEQAGGQETQYF. As DNA, the CDR3 is TGTGCCAGCAGTGAGCAAGCGGGGGGGCAAGAGACCCAGTACTTC.

This clonotype was seen once. The chain carries TRBV14 and TRBJ2-2; D is ambiguous. This CDR3 has 11 residues. Trimming took off 6 bases at V and 9 bases at J, with 8 bases between the two ends. Germline-derived CDR1 and CDR2 are SGHDN and FVKESK. The CDR3 sequence is CASSHTRELFF. For the CDR3, the DNA is TGTGCCAGCAGTCATACACGGGAGCTGTTTTTT.